The 14 T cell receptor beta chains presented below share a single source sample, sequenced in a study of regulatory T cells in long-lasting Graves disease. Regarding time point: newly diagnosed GD, antithyroid drugs for less than 3 months. Extracted RNA from PBMCs served as the source of the TCR library. TCR beta libraries were built with iRepertoire HTBI primers and Arm-PCR of CDR3 regions. One entry per CDR3 protein results from TCRdb running MiXCR on the multiplex PCR reads. The sample has 400,000 to 500,000 distinct CDR3 sequences; around 15% are singletons. These same records also appear under a second study, on T cells in Graves' hyperthyroidism and ophthalmopathy.

The material sequenced was peripheral blood mononuclear cells (PBMCs), taken at new diagnosis, from a patient treated with antithyroid drugs. Receptors were obtained from a woman aged 45 to 65 with Graves disease.

This clonotype has a count of ten or more. J is TRBJ2-2 and V is TRBV5-1; D possibly uses TRBD1 or TRBD2 (5 bases each). The germline CDR1 and CDR2 sequences are SGHRS and YFSETQ. CDR3 length equals 15 residues. The ends were cut back, 4 bases at V and 4 bases at J, with 14 bases in the middle. CDR3 loop: CASSGRDRATGELFF. CDR3 sequence (DNA): TGCGCCAGCAGCGGACGGGACCGGGCCACCGGGGAGCTGTTTTTT.

This clonotype has only one observation. V usage is TRBV30 and J usage is TRBJ2-3; 7 bases map to TRBD1. This CDR3 contains 19 residues. Germline V lookup: CDR1 GTSNPN, CDR2 SVGIG (reference sequence). With 3 bases clipped from V and 0 bases from J, the junction kept 18 bases outside the gene matches. The CDR3 here is CAWRGPPRTGVTSTDTQYF. CDR3 nucleotide sequence: TGTGCCTGGAGAGGGCCGCCGCGAACAGGGGTAACTAGCACAGATACGCAGTATTTT.

This clonotype was observed at least ten times. The rearrangement joins TRBV7-9 to TRBJ2-2, with 15 bases fitting TRBD2. The CDR3 totals 15 residues. In germline, CDR1 is SEHNR, CDR2 FQNEAQ (reference sequence). Losses at the gene ends were 6 bases for V and 6 bases for J; bases not matched to a gene: 2. This chain's CDR3 is CASRGTSGRSGELFF. In DNA, the CDR3 is TGTGCCAGCAGAGGGACTAGCGGGAGGTCCGGGGAGCTGTTTTTT.

This clonotype showed up just a few times. The V and J genes are TRBV5-1 and TRBJ2-2; 7 bases are shared with TRBD1. After removal of 0 bases from V and 1 base from J, the junction contained 3 bases not matched to a gene. The germline CDR1 and CDR2 sequences are SGHRS and YFSETQ. CDR3 length: 16 amino acids. This chain's CDR3 is CASSLAGGQNTGELFF. Here the CDR3 DNA reads TGCGCCAGCAGCTTGGCAGGGGGTCAGAACACCGGGGAGCTGTTTTTT.

This clonotype was counted at least ten times. The chain has TRBV6-1 and TRBJ1-1; 8 positions agree with TRBD1. The CDR3 runs to 15 residues. The germline V gene encodes CDR1 MNHNS and CDR2 SASEGT. The V gene end was trimmed by 8 bases and the J gene end by 4 bases; junction bases not matched to a gene: 12. The CDR3 coding sequence is TGTGCCAGCGGGACCAGACAGGGGCCGTCCACTGAAGCTTTCTTT. Its protein product is CASGTRQGPSTEAFF.

This clonotype was picked up many times. The genes are TRBV14 and TRBJ2-3; D may correspond to TRBD1 or TRBD2 (5 bases each). Germline lookup yields CDR1 SGHDN and CDR2 FVKESK. This CDR3 is 16 amino acids long. V lost 3 bases to trimming and J lost 4 bases, with 17 bases between them. In DNA form, the CDR3 reads TGTGCCAGCAGCCATCTGGGGCGGGCCCTCCCAGATACGCAGTATTTT. Translated, it gives CASSHLGRALPDTQYF. Looking up the rest from reference TRBV14 and TRBJ2-3 gives the full variable domain: EAGVTQFPSHSVIEKGQTVTLRCDPISGHDNLYWYRRVMGKEIKFLLHFVKESKQDESGMPNNRFLAERTGGTYSTLKVQPAELEDSGVYFCASSHLGRALPDTQYFGPGTRLTVL.

At least ten counts were recorded for this clonotype. The gene calls are TRBV7-3 and TRBJ2-1, with D unclear. Trimming took 5 bases from V and 4 from J, leaving 18 bases between them. Germline CDR1 and CDR2: SGHTA and FQGTGA. The CDR3 totals 16 residues. In DNA, the CDR3 is TGTGCCAGCAGCCATGGTTTTAGCTTAAATTACAATGAGCAGTTCTTC. This encodes CASSHGFSLNYNEQFF.

The rearrangement joins TRBV28 to TRBJ2-5, with 13 bases matching TRBD2. The CDR3 is 18 amino acids. CDR1 is MDHEN and CDR2 is SYDVKM in the germline V gene. The V segment lost 9 bases and the J segment 4 bases; nucleotides outside the gene matches: 17. The CDR3 protein is CASRVGQGLAGLIETQYF. CDR3 in DNA: TGTGCCAGTAGAGTAGGACAGGGACTAGCGGGATTAATAGAGACCCAGTACTTC.

Many counts were recorded for this clonotype. V and J are TRBV5-1 and TRBJ2-1; 11 nucleotides line up with TRBD2. Per germline, CDR1 SGHRS and CDR2 YFSETQ. Trimming removed 2 bases from V and 3 bases from J; junction bases left unmatched: 7. The CDR3 spans 17 residues. CDR3 nucleotides: TGCGCCAGCAGCTTACAGGGACTAGCGGAAATCTACAATGAGCAGTTCTTC. This encodes CASSLQGLAEIYNEQFF.

This clonotype was seen ten or more times. The rearrangement links TRBV28 to TRBJ2-7, with TRBD1 identical over 7 bases. Losses at the gene ends were 4 bases for V and 4 bases for J; bases not matched to a gene: 10. The CDR3 has 15 amino acids. Germline CDR1 and CDR2: MDHEN and SYDVKM. CDR3 in amino acids: CASSSFWGQQYEQYF. The CDR3 bases are TGTGCCAGCAGTTCTTTTTGGGGACAGCAGTACGAGCAGTACTTC.

The chain couples TRBV10-3 to TRBJ2-2, with 16 positions matching TRBD2. V lost 4 bases and J lost 7; bases outside the gene matches: 6. Germline assignment: CDR1 ENHRY and CDR2 SYGVKD. The CDR3 length is 17 residues. Here the CDR3 reads CAISGGLAGGPDGELFF. DNA of the CDR3: TGTGCCATCAGTGGGGGACTAGCGGGAGGGCCGGACGGGGAGCTGTTTTTT.

This clonotype has ten or more counts. The chain couples TRBV28 to TRBJ1-1; D uncertain. This CDR3 contains 11 residues. The germline gives CDR1 MDHEN, CDR2 SYDVKM. V was clipped by 1 base and J by 14 bases, with 11 bases between them. The CDR3 bases are TGTGCCAGCAGTTTATTTAGTATGCGGTTCTTT. Translated: CASSLFSMRFF.

The rearrangement uses TRBV7-9 and TRBJ2-7; tentative D call: TRBD2 (6 bases). The CDR3 covers 12 residues. Germline V gene sequence: CDR1 SEHNR, CDR2 FQNEAQ (reference sequence). The V end lost 8 bases, the J end lost 3 bases, and 11 bases lay between the germline ends. CDR3: CASGGSLYEQYF. For the CDR3, the DNA is TGTGCCAGCGGGGGGAGCCTCTACGAGCAGTACTTC.

The chain has TRBV18 and TRBJ2-7; the D is unclear. In germline, CDR1 is KGHSH, CDR2 LQKENI. CDR3 length equals 13 residues. Trimming stripped 5 bases from V and 6 bases from J, with 14 bases between. This CDR3 reads CASSEIPGSEQYF. CDR3 sequence (DNA): TGTGCCAGCTCAGAAATCCCCGGTTCCGAGCAGTACTTC.